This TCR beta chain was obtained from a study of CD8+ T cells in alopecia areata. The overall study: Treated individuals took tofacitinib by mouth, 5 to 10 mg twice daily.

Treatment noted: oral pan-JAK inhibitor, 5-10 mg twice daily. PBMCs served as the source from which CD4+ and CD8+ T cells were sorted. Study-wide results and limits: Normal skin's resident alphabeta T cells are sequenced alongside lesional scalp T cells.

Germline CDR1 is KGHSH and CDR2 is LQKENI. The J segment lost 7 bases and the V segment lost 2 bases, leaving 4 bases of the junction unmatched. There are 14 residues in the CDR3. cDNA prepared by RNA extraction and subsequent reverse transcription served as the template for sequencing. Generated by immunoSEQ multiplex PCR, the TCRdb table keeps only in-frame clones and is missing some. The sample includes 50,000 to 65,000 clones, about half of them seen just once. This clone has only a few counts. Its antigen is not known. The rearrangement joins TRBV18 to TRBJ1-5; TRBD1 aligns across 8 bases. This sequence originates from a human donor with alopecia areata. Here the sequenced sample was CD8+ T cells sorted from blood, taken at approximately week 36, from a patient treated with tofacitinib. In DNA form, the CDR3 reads TGTGCCAGCTCACCAGGACAGGGTGTGCAGCCCCAGCATTTT. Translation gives CASSPGQGVQPQHF.